This TCR beta chain was found in a study of T cells after yellow fever vaccination. In the study overall: The fractions with low cell numbers were processed using SMART-Seq v4 Ultra Low Input.

Whole-study results and caveats: Few clonotypes appeared in both CD4 and CD8 compartments.

This clonotype was observed a handful of times. No antigen is known for it. For TCR, cDNA came from 5'RACE template switching, which added a universal primer site and UMIs. TCRdb processed the 5' RACE reads anew with MiXCR; each CDR3 protein has one entry. In the table there are roughly 250,000 distinct CDR3 sequences, 10% to 15% of which are singletons. Sample: CD4+ T cells sorted from PBMCs, taken 45 days after the yellow fever booster vaccination. The sequence derives from a man under 40 who received the YFV17D yellow fever vaccine.

The CDR3 coding sequence is TGCGCCAGCGGCAAGAGGACAGGGGGAGAAAAACTGTTTTTT. Translation gives CASGKRTGGEKLFF. V is TRBV5-1 and J is TRBJ1-4; 10 bases line up with TRBD1. V gave up 7 bases and J gave up 8 bases; unmatched junction bases: 8. The CDR3 runs 14 residues. The germline V gene encodes CDR1 SGHRS and CDR2 YFSETQ. The full variable domain, completed using reference TRBV5-1 and TRBJ1-4, is KAGVTQTPRYLIKTRGQQVTLSCSPISGHRSVSWYQQTPGQGLQFLFEYFSETQRNKGNFPGRFSGRQFSNSRSEMNVSTLELGDSALYLCASGKRTGGEKLFFGSGTQLSVL.